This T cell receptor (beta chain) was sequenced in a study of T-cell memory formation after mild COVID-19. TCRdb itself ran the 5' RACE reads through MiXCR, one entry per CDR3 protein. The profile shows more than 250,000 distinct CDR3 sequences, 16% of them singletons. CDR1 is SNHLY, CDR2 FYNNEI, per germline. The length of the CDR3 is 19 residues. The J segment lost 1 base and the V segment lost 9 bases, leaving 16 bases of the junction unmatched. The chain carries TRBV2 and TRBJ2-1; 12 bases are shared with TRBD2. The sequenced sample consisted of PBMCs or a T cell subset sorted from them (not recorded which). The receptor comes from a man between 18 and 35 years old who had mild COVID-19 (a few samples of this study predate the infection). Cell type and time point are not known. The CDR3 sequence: CASCPPTTSGGPSYNEQFF. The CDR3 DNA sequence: TGTGCCAGTTGCCCCCCAACGACTAGCGGGGGCCCTTCCTACAATGAGCAGTTCTTC.